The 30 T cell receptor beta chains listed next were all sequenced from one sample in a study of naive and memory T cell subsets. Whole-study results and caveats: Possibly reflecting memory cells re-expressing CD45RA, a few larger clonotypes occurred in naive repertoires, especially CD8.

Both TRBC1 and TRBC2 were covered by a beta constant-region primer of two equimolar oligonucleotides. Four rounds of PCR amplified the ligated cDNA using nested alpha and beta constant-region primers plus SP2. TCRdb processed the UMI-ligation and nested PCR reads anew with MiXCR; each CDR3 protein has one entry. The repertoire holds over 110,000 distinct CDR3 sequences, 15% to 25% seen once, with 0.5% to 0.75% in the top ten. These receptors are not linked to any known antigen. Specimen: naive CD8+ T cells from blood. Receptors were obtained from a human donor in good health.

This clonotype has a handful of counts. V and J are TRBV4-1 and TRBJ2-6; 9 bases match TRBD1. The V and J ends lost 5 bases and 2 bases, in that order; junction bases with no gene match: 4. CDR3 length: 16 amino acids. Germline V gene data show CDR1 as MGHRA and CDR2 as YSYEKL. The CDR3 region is CASSAGQGPGANVLTF. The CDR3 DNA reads TGCGCCAGCAGCGCGGGACAGGGCCCTGGGGCCAACGTCCTGACTTTC.

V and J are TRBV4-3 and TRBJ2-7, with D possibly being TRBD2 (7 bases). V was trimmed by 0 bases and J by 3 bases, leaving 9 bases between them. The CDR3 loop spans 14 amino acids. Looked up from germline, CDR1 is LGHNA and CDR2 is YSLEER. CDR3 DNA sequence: TGCGCCAGCAGCCAAGACGGGGGGCGCTACGAGCAGTACTTC. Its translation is CASSQDGGRYEQYF.

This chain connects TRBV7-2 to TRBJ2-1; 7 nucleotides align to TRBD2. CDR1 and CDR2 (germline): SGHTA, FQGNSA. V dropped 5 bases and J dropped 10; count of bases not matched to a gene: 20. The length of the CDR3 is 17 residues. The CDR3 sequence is CASSPIFSGTTYGEQFF. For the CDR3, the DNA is TGTGCCAGCAGCCCCATATTTTCCGGGACTACCTACGGGGAGCAGTTCTTC.

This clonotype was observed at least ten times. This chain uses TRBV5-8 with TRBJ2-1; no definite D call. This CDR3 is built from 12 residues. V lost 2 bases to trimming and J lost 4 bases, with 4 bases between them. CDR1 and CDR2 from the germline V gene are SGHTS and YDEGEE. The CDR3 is CASSLPYNEQFF. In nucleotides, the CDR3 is TGTGCCAGCAGCTTACCATACAATGAGCAGTTCTTC.

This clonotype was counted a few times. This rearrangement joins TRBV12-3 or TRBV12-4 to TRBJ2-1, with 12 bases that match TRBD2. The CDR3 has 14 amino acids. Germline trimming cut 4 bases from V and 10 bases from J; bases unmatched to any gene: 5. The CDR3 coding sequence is TGTGCCAGCAGTTCCTCCGGACTAGCGGGAGAGCAGTTCTTC. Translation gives CASSSSGLAGEQFF.

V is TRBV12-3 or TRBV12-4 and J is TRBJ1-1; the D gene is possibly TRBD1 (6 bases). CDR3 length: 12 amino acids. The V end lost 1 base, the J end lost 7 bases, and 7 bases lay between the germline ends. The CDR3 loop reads CASSLGGGEAFF. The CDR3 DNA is TGTGCCAGCAGTTTAGGAGGGGGTGAAGCTTTCTTT.

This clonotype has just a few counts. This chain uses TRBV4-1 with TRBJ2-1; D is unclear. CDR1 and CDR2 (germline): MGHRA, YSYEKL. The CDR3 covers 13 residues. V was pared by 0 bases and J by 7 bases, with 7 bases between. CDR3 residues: CASSQDNQNEQFF. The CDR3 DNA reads TGCGCCAGCAGCCAAGATAATCAGAATGAGCAGTTCTTC.

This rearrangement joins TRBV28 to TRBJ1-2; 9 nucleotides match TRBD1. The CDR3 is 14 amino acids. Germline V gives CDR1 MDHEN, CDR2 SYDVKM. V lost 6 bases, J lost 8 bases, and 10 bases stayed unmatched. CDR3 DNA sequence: TGTGCCAGCAGGCCAACGGGACAGGGACGCGGCTACACCTTC. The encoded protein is CASRPTGQGRGYTF.

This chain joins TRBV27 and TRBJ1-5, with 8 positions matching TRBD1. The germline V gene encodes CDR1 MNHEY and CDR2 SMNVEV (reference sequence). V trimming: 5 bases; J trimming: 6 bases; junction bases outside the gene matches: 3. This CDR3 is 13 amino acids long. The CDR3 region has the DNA TGTGCCAGCAGTCCGGACAGGGCTCAGCCCCAGCATTTT. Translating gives CASSPDRAQPQHF.

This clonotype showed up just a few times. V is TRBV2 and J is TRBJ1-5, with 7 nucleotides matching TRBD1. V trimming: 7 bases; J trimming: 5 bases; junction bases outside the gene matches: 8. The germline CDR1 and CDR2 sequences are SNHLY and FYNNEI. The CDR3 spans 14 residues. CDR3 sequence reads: CASKDRVYDQPQHF. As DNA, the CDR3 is TGTGCCAGCAAAGACAGGGTTTACGATCAGCCCCAGCATTTT.

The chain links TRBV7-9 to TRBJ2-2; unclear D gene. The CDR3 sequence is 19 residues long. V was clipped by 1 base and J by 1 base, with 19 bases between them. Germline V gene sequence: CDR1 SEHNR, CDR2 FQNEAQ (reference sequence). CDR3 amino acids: CASSLVVASGMRNTGELFF. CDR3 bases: TGTGCCAGCAGCTTAGTAGTGGCTAGTGGGATGAGGAACACCGGGGAGCTGTTTTTT.

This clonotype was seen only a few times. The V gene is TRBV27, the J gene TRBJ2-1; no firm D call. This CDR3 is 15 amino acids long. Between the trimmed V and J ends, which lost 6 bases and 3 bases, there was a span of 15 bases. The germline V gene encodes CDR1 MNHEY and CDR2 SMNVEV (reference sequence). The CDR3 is CASSGWATDYNEQFF. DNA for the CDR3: TGTGCCAGCAGCGGGTGGGCTACCGACTACAATGAGCAGTTCTTC.

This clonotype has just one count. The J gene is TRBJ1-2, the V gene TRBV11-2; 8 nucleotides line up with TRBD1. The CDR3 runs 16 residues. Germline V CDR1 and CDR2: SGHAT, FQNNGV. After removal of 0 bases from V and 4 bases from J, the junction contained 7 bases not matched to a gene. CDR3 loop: CASSLDPAGGGYGYTF. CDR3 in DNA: TGTGCCAGCAGCTTAGATCCGGCAGGGGGCGGCTATGGCTACACCTTC.

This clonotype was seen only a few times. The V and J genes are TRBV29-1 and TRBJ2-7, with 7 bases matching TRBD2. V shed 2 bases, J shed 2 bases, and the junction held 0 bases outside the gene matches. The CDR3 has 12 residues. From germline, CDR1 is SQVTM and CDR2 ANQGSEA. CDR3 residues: CSVELAAYEQYF. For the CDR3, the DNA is TGCAGCGTTGAACTAGCGGCCTACGAGCAGTACTTC.

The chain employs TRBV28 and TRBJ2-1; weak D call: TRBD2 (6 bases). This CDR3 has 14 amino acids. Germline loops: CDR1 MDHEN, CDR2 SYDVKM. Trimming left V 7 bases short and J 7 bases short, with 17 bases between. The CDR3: CASIPRDFGNEQFF. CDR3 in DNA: TGTGCCAGCATTCCCCGGGACTTCGGGAATGAGCAGTTCTTC. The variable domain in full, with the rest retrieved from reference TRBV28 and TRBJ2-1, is DVKVTQSSRYLVKRTGEKVFLECVQDMDHENMFWYRQDPGLGLRLIYFSYDVKMKEKGDIPEGYSVSREKKERFSLILESASTNQTSMYLCASIPRDFGNEQFFGPGTRLTVL.

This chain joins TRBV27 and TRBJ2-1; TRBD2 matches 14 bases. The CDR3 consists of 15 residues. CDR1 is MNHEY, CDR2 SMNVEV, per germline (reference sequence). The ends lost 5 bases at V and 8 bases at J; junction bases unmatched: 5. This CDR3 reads CASSPTSGRADEQFF. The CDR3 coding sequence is TGTGCCAGCAGTCCGACTAGCGGGAGGGCCGATGAGCAGTTCTTC.

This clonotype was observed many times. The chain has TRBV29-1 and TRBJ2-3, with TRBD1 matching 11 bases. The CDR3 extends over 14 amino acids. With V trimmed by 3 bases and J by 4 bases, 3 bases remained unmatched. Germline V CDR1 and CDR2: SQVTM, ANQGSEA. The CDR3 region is CSVEPGQGADTQYF. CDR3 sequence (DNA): TGCAGCGTTGAGCCGGGACAGGGGGCAGATACGCAGTATTTT.

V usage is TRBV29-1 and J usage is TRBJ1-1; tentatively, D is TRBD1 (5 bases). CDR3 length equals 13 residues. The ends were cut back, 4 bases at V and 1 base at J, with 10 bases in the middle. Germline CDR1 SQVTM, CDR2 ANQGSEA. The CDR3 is CSVVGDGNTEAFF. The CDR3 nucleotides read TGCAGCGTTGTGGGGGATGGGAACACTGAAGCTTTCTTT.

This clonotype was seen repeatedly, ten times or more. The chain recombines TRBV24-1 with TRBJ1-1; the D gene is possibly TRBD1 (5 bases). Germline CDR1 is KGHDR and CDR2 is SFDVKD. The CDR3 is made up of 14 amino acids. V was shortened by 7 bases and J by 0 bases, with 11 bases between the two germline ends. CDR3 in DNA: TGTGCCACCAGGGGAAAGGGGATGAACACTGAAGCTTTCTTT. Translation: CATRGKGMNTEAFF.

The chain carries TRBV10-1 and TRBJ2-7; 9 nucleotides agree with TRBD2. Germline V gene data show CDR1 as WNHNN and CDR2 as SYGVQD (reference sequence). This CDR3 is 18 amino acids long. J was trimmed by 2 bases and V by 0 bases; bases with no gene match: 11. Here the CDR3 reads CASSESRTPLAGPYEQYF. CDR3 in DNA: TGCGCCAGCAGTGAGTCGAGAACCCCCCTAGCGGGACCCTACGAGCAGTACTTC.

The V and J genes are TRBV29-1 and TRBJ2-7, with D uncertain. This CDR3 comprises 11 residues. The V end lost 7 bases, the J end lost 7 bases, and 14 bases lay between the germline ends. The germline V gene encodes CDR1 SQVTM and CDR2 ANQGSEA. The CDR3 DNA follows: TGCAGCGCCGCGGTCCAAGGGGAGCAGTACTTC. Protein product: CSAAVQGEQYF.

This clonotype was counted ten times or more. The DNA for the CDR3 is TGTGCCAGCAGTTTCGCGGATCAGCCCCAGCATTTT. As protein: CASSFADQPQHF. The J gene is TRBJ1-5, the V gene TRBV28; unclear D gene. V lost 3 bases to trimming and J lost 5 bases, with 5 bases between them. Germline V gene lookup returns CDR1 MDHEN and CDR2 SYDVKM. The CDR3 sequence is 12 residues long.

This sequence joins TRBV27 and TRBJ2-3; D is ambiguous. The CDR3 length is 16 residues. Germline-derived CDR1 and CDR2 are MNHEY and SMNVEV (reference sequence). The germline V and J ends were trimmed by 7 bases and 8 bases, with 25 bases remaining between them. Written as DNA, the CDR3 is TGTGCCAGCACTCCTGACCTGGGCGCCAATTCTGGTACGCAGTATTTT. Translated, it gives CASTPDLGANSGTQYF.

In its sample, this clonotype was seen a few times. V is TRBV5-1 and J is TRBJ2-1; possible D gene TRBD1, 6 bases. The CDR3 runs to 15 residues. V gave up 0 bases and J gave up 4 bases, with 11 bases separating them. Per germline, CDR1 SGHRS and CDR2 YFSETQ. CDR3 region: CASSLVQGDYNEQFF. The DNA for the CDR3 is TGCGCCAGCAGCTTGGTACAGGGCGATTACAATGAGCAGTTCTTC.

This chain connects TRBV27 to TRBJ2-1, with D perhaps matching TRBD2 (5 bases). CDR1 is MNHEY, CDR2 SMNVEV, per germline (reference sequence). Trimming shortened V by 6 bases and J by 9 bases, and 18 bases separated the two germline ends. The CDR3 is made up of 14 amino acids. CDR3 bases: TGTGCCAGCAGAGAAATTAGTAGCAGCGGTGAGCAGTTCTTC. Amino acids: CASREISSSGEQFF.

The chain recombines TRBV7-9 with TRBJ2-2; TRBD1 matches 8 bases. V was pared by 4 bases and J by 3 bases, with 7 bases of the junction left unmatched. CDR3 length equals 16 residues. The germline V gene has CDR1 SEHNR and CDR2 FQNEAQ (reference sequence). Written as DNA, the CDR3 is TGTGCCAGCAGCTCGGACAGGGTTGCGGACACCGGGGAGCTGTTTTTT. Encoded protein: CASSSDRVADTGELFF.

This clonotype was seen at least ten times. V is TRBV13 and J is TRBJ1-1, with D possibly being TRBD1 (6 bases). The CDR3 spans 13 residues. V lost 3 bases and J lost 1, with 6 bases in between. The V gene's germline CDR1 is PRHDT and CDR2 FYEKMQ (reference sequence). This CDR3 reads CASSFRGNTEAFF. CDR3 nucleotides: TGTGCCAGCAGCTTCAGGGGGAACACTGAAGCTTTCTTT.

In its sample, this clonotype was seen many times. The CDR3 DNA follows: TGTGCCAGCAGTTTAGGGACAGGTAACTACGAGCAGTACTTC. It encodes CASSLGTGNYEQYF. The chain carries TRBV28 and TRBJ2-7, with TRBD1 identical over 8 bases. The CDR3 extends over 14 amino acids. Unmatched junction bases numbered 3, after V lost 2 bases and J lost 3 bases. The germline V gene encodes CDR1 MDHEN and CDR2 SYDVKM.

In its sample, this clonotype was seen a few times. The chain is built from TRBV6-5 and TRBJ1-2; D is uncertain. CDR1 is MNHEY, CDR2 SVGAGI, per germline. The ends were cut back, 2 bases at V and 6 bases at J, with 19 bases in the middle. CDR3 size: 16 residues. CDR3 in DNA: TGTGCCAGCAGTTACGTATGGGGTCTGGAAGAACATGGCTACACCTTC. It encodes CASSYVWGLEEHGYTF.

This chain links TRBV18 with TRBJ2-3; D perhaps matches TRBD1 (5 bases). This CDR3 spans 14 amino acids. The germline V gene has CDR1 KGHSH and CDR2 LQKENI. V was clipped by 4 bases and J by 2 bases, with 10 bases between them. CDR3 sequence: CASSRQGFTDTQYF. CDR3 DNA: TGTGCCAGCTCACGCCAGGGATTCACAGATACGCAGTATTTT.